The clone carrying this T cell receptor beta chain was detected many times. The entry originates in a study of molecular identifiers for immune sequencing clone quantification. Listed TCR primers and previously described methods were used for bulk TCR libraries. MiXCR, run by TCRdb on the PCR reads, gives a single entry per CDR3 protein. The table lists hundreds of thousands of distinct CDR3 sequences, 15% to 20% of them singletons. Germline CDR1 and CDR2: SEHNR and FQNEAQ (reference sequence). With 1 base removed from V and 5 bases from J, the gap between germline ends came to 5 bases. The CDR3 sequence is 12 residues long. Libraries of naive CD8 T cells were made from approximately 22,000 to 940,000 sorted cells. They used 10%, 30% or 50% RNA. CD8+CD4-CCR7+CD45RA+ cells were sorted as naive CD8 T cells.

The J gene is TRBJ1-1, the V gene TRBV7-9; no clear D gene. The clonotype originates from a human donor in good health. Some libraries in this study had Jurkat cell RNA spiked in. Sequenced sample: naive CD8+ T cells from blood, with Jurkat cell RNA spiked in. Subset in this sample: FACS-sorted CD8+CD4-CCR7+CD45RA+ naive T cells. Written as DNA, the CDR3 is TGTGCCAGCAGCTTAGGGGAAACTGAAGCTTTCTTT. Its translation is CASSLGETEAFF.